These 9 T cell receptor beta chains share one sample of origin, sequenced in a study of blood T cell repertoires in COVID-19. Some clones are missing from TCRdb's copy, which holds only in-frame ones; the method was immunoSEQ multiplex PCR. The profile covers about 35,000 clones, with around 83% appearing a single time and 44% taken by the ten largest. Source material: peripheral blood. These receptors all come from a man in his fifties or sixties with active or convalescent COVID-19.

This chain joins TRBV28 and TRBJ1-1; tentative D call: TRBD1 (5 bases). With 6 bases removed from V and 1 base from J, the gap between germline ends came to 15 bases. Germline CDR1 MDHEN, CDR2 SYDVKM. This CDR3 has 15 amino acids. As DNA, the CDR3 is TGTGCCAGCAGGGGTGGCGGGGGAAAGAACACTGAAGCTTTCTTT. Translating it yields CASRGGGGKNTEAFF.

This clone is a singleton in its sample. The genes are TRBV28 and TRBJ1-4; 9 positions match TRBD1. From germline, CDR1 is MDHEN and CDR2 SYDVKM. The CDR3 extends over 15 amino acids. The V and J ends lost 3 bases and 5 bases, in that order; junction bases with no gene match: 4. The CDR3 DNA reads TGTGCCAGCAGTTTGTCGGGACAGGGAAATGAAAAACTGTTTTTT. Protein sequence: CASSLSGQGNEKLFF.

The V call is TRBV7-2, the J call TRBJ1-1, with 10 bases fitting TRBD1. The V gene's germline CDR1 is SGHTA and CDR2 FQGNSA. V shed 3 bases and J 6 bases; nucleotides not matched to a gene: 7. This CDR3 comprises 15 residues. The DNA for the CDR3 is TGTGCCAGCAGCTTGAGGACAGGGGGGTTATCTGAAGCTTTCTTT. This sequence encodes CASSLRTGGLSEAFF.

The CDR3 sequence is CASSVAGSTDTQYF. The CDR3 DNA reads TGTGCCAGCAGCGTAGCGGGGAGCACAGATACGCAGTATTTT. The rearrangement links TRBV9 to TRBJ2-3, with D possibly TRBD2 on 5 matching bases. Per the germline V gene, CDR1 is SGDLS and CDR2 is YYNGEE. V lost 0 bases and J 0 bases, leaving 5 bases between the germline ends. There are 14 residues in the CDR3.

The chain employs TRBV12-3 or TRBV12-4 and TRBJ1-2; tentative D call: TRBD1 (5 bases). The CDR3 totals 13 residues. V lost 3 bases and J 1 base, leaving 6 bases between the germline ends. The CDR3 nucleotides are TGTGCCAGCAGTTTGGGGGGTAACTATGGCTACACCTTC. It yields the protein CASSLGGNYGYTF.

The genes are TRBV7-9 and TRBJ1-2, with 7 bases that match TRBD1. With 5 bases clipped from V and 4 bases from J, the junction kept 7 bases outside the gene matches. Germline CDR1 reads SEHNR; CDR2 reads FQNEAQ (reference sequence). This CDR3 region has 14 residues. The CDR3 nucleotides read TGTGCCAGCAGCGCACAGGGGTACGCCTATGGCTACACCTTC. The encoded protein is CASSAQGYAYGYTF.

CDR3 DNA: TGTGCCAGCAGCTTACCCCTACAGGGGAACACTGAAGCTTTCTTT. Its translation: CASSLPLQGNTEAFF. The chain is built from TRBV7-8 and TRBJ1-1; D is possibly TRBD1 (6 bases). The CDR3 covers 15 residues. Germline values: CDR1 SGHVS, CDR2 FQNEAQ. The V end lost 2 bases, the J end lost 1 base, and 11 bases lay between the germline ends.

V usage is TRBV10-3 and J usage is TRBJ2-1; tentative D call: TRBD2 (6 bases). In germline, CDR1 is ENHRY, CDR2 SYGVKD. The V gene lost 0 bases and the J gene lost 6 bases, with 6 bases spanning the gap. CDR3 length equals 13 residues. The CDR3 DNA follows: TGTGCCATCAGTGAGTCGGGAGGCAATGAGCAGTTCTTC. Protein sequence: CAISESGGNEQFF.

The CDR3 spells CASGLTQGAMNTEAFF. The CDR3 coding sequence is TGTGCTAGTGGTTTGACCCAGGGGGCTATGAACACTGAAGCTTTCTTT. The genes are TRBV12-5 and TRBJ1-1; 8 positions agree with TRBD1. The junction had 5 bases not matched to a gene; V was cut back by 2 bases and J by 0 bases. Germline CDR1 and CDR2: LGHNT and FRNRAP. CDR3 length: 16 residues. The full variable domain, its missing parts supplied by reference TRBV12-5 and TRBJ1-1, is DARVTQTPRHKVTEMGQEVTMRCQPILGHNTVFWYRQTMMQGLELLAYFRNRAPLDDSGMPKDRFSAEMPDATLATLKIQPSEPRDSAVYFCASGLTQGAMNTEAFFGQGTRLTVV.